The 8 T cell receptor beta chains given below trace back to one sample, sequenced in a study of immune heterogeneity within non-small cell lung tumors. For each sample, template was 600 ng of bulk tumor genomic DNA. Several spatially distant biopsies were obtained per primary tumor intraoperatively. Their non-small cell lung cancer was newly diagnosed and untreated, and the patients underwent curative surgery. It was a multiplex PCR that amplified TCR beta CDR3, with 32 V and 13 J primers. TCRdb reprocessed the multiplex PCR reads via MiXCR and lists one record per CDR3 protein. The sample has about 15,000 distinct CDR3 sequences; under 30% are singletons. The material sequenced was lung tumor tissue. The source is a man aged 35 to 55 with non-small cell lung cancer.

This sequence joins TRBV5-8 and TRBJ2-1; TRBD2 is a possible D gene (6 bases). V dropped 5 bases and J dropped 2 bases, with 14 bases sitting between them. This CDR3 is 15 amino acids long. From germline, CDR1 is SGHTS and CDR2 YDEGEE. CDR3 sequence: CASSFGGFAYNEQFF. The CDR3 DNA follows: TGTGCCAGCAGTTTCGGAGGGTTCGCCTACAATGAGCAGTTCTTC.

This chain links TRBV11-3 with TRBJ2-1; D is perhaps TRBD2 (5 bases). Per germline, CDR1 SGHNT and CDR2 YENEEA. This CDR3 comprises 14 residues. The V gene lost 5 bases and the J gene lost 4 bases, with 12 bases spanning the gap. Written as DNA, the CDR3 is TGTGCCAGCAGCGCACGGCGCGGGTACAATGAGCAGTTCTTC. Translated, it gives CASSARRGYNEQFF.

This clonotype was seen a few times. CDR3 sequence reads: CASSPIWAGSETQYF. CDR3 in DNA: TGTGCCAGCAGCCCAATATGGGCTGGGAGCGAGACCCAGTACTTC. The rearrangement links TRBV11-2 to TRBJ2-5, with D possibly TRBD2 on 5 matching bases. CDR3 length: 15 amino acids. Trimming removed 5 bases from V and 5 bases from J, with 18 bases in between. Germline V lookup: CDR1 SGHAT, CDR2 FQNNGV.

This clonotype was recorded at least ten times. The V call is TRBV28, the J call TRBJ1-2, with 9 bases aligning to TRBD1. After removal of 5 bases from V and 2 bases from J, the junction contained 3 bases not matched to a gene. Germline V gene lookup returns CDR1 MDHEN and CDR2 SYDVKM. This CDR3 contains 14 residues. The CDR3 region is CASSQGQGNYGYTF. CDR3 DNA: TGTGCCAGCAGTCAGGGACAGGGCAACTATGGCTACACCTTC.

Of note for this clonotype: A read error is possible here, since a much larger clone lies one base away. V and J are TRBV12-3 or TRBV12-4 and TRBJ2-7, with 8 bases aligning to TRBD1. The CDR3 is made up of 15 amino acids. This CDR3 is CTNSLIQGGGYEQYF. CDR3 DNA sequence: TGTACCAACAGTTTAATACAGGGGGGTGGATACGAGCAGTACTTC.

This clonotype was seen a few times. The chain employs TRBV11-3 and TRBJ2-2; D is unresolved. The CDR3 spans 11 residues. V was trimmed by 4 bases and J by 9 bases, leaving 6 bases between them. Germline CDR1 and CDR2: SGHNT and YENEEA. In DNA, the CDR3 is TGTGCCAGCAGCTCCGCCCGGGAGCTGTTTTTT. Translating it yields CASSSARELFF.

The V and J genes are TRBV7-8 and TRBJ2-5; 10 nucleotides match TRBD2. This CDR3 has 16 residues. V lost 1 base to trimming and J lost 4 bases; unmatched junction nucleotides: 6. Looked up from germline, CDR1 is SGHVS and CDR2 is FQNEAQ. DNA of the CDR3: TGTGCCAGCAGCTTAGTACGAGCGGGAGGGAGAGAGACCCAGTACTTC. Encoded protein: CASSLVRAGGRETQYF.

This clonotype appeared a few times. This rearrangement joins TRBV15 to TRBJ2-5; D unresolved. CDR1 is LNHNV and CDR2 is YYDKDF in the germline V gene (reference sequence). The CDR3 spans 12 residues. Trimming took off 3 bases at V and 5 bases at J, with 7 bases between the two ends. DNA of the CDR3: TGTGCCACCAGCAGTCAGTATGAGACCCAGTACTTC. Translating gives CATSSQYETQYF.